These T cell receptor beta chains were read from a single sample in a study of T cells in Graves' hyperthyroidism and ophthalmopathy. Each CDR3 protein is one row after TCRdb ran MiXCR on the multiplex PCR reads. The data contain approximately 710,000 distinct CDR3 sequences, around 16% of them singletons. The sequencing sample was made of blood. These receptors originate from a man aged 50 to 59 with Graves' hyperthyroidism. The CDR3 runs from the conserved cysteine through the conserved F or W. Fields, in order: J gene, clone size, V gene, D gene, CDR3 DNA, CDR3 protein. D genes are given only for firm matches. A row's size may be missing; if present it is once, few, many or a size class.

>TRBJ2-5|many|TRBV6-1|TRBD1
TGTGCCAGCAGTCCGAGCAGGACAGGCGTCCAAGAGACCCAGTACTTC
CASSPSRTGVQETQYF
>TRBJ1-4|few|TRBV28|NA
TGTGCCAGCAGCAACGACACTTCAACTAATGAAAAACTGTTTTTT
CASSNDTSTNEKLFF
>TRBJ2-6|NA|TRBV5-1|NA
TGCGCCAGCAGCTTGTTCCTGGGTTACTCTGGGGCCAACGTCCTGACTTTC
CASSLFLGYSGANVLTF
>TRBJ2-1|many|TRBV11-2|NA
TGTGCCAGCAGCTTTTCGGACAAGGACTACAATGAGCAGTTCTTC
CASSFSDKDYNEQFF
>TRBJ2-1|few|TRBV20-1|TRBD2
TGCAGTGCTCTTGAAGATGCGGGAGCCTCCTACAATGAGCAGTTCTTC
CSALEDAGASYNEQFF
>TRBJ2-3|many|TRBV27|TRBD1
TGTGCCAGCAGTTTCATCAGGGGGGATACGCAGTATTTT
CASSFIRGDTQYF
>TRBJ1-1|NA|TRBV5-1|NA
TGCGCCAGCTGGGCCGGACAAGCGAACACTGAAGCTTTCTTT
CASWAGQANTEAFF
>TRBJ2-5|many|TRBV10-3|TRBD1
TGTGCCATCAGTGATCAGGACAGGGGAGTTTTGGAGACCCAGTACTTC
CAISDQDRGVLETQYF
>TRBJ2-1|NA|TRBV12-3/TRBV12-4|TRBD2
TGTGCCAGCAGTACGGAACTAGCGGGAGGGTACAATGAGCAGTTCTTC
CASSTELAGGYNEQFF
>TRBJ2-3|few|TRBV5-8|NA
TGTGCCAGCAGCTTGGATTCGGGAGTAGCGGATACGCAGTATTTT
CASSLDSGVADTQYF
>TRBJ2-1|many|TRBV19|NA
TGTGCCAGTAGTATAGATAGCGGCTCCTACAATGAGCAGTTCTTC
CASSIDSGSYNEQFF
>TRBJ2-1|many|TRBV12-3/TRBV12-4|TRBD2
TGTGCCAGCAGTTCGGGGGGGGCCAGGGGCAGTGAGCAGTTCTTC
CASSSGGARGSEQFF
>TRBJ2-1|many|TRBV6-1|TRBD1
TGTGCCAGCAGTAGCCCCCGGACAGGGAGCTACAATGAGCAGTTCTTC
CASSSPRTGSYNEQFF
>TRBJ2-7|NA|TRBV28|NA
TGCGCCAGCAGTGAAAGGGAAAGCTCCTACGGGCAGTACTTC
CASSERESSYGQYF
>TRBJ2-3|many|TRBV19|TRBD2
TGTGCCAGTAGTATCGTAGCGGGAAACACAGATACGCAGTATTTT
CASSIVAGNTDTQYF
>TRBJ2-3|NA|TRBV19|TRBD2
TGTGCCAGTAGTAAGACTAGCGGGAGTGGGCAAGATACGCAGTATTTT
CASSKTSGSGQDTQYF
>TRBJ2-1|NA|TRBV5-5|NA
TGTGCCAGCAGCTGGTCCCCAAGCTCCTACAATGAGCAGTTCTTC
CASSWSPSSYNEQFF
>TRBJ2-2|many|TRBV2|NA
TGTGCCAGCAGTGAAACGGGTTCGAACACCGGGGAGCTGTTTTTT
CASSETGSNTGELFF
>TRBJ2-5|many|TRBV11-3|NA
TGTGCCAGCAGCTTAGGAGGATCGCGTGGGCAAGGGTACCAAGAGACCCAGTACTTC
CASSLGGSRGQGYQETQYF
>TRBJ2-5|many|TRBV10-3|NA
TGTGCCATCAGTGAGTCCCCAAACAGGGAGACCCAGTACTTC
CAISESPNRETQYF
>TRBJ1-5|few|TRBV2|NA
TGTGCCAGCACCGAAATGGGATCTTATCAGCCCCAGCATTTT
CASTEMGSYQPQHF
>TRBJ2-1|few|TRBV19|TRBD2
TGTGCCAGTAGTATCTGGACTAGCGCTTACAATGAGCAGTTCTTC
CASSIWTSAYNEQFF
>TRBJ1-4|many|TRBV10-1|TRBD1
TGCGCCAGCAGTATGACAGGGGACGAAAAACTGTTTTTT
CASSMTGDEKLFF
>TRBJ2-7|NA|TRBV7-2|NA
TGTGCCAGCAGCTCCCCGCGACCTTACGAGCAGTACTTC
CASSSPRPYEQYF
>TRBJ2-1|few|TRBV12-5|TRBD2
TGTGCTAGTGGTTTGCCTAGCGGGGGGGCTTCCTACAATGAGCAGTTCTTC
CASGLPSGGASYNEQFF
>TRBJ1-2|many|TRBV2|NA
TGTGCCAGCAGTGAAGCTCGGCTCATGGCTAACTATGGCTACACCTTC
CASSEARLMANYGYTF
>TRBJ2-7|many|TRBV12-3/TRBV12-4|NA
TGTGCCAGCAGTGTAGGGGGGGAGCTGTACGAGCAGTACTTC
CASSVGGELYEQYF
>TRBJ1-2|few|TRBV20-1|NA
TGCAGTGCAACGGGGGGCTATGGCTACACCTTC
CSATGGYGYTF
>TRBJ1-1|NA|TRBV20-1|NA
TGCAGTGCTAGAGGTCGGGGGGTGAGTACTGAAGCTTTCTTT
CSARGRGVSTEAFF
>TRBJ1-1|NA|TRBV10-3|NA
TGTGCCATCAGTGAGGGGCGCACTGAAGCTTTCTTT
CAISEGRTEAFF
>TRBJ2-7|NA|TRBV6-9|TRBD2
TGCGCCAGCAGTGAGTCTCAGGGGGCTGATAGCGGGAGGATCTACGAGCAGTACTTC
CASSESQGADSGRIYEQYF
>TRBJ1-5|many|TRBV2|NA
TGTGCCAGTCAAGATAATAGCAATCAGCCCCAGCATTTT
CASQDNSNQPQHF
>TRBJ1-4|many|TRBV2|NA
TGTGCCAGCAGTGGGATTTCGGGACATGGGAAAAAACTGTTTTTT
CASSGISGHGKKLFF
>TRBJ2-2|NA|TRBV11-2|NA
TGTGCCAGCAGGCCTCCTTTCGGACTCCTTAACACCGGGGAGCTGTTTTTT
CASRPPFGLLNTGELFF
>TRBJ2-5|NA|TRBV7-9|TRBD2
TGTGCCAGCAGCTGGGGGGGAGGACAAGAGACCCAGTACTTC
CASSWGGGQETQYF
>TRBJ1-2|many|TRBV2|NA
TGTGCCAGGGGACTACCGCAAGTCGATGGCTACACCTTC
CARGLPQVDGYTF
>TRBJ1-1|many|TRBV7-9|NA
TGTGCCAGCAGTTCCCCTTCAGGCTCGAACACTGAAGCTTTCTTT
CASSSPSGSNTEAFF
>TRBJ2-6|many|TRBV11-2|NA
TGTGCCAGCAGCCGTGGGGGGACGGGGGCCAACGTCCTGACTTTC
CASSRGGTGANVLTF
>TRBJ1-6|many|TRBV2|NA
TGTGCCAGCAACGAGGGCCTAAGCTCCTATAATTCACCCCTCCACTTT
CASNEGLSSYNSPLHF
>TRBJ2-7|NA|TRBV11-3|NA
TGTGCCAGCAGCTTAGGTGTACCAACTAGTGAGCAGTACTTC
CASSLGVPTSEQYF
>TRBJ2-4|NA|TRBV29-1|NA
TGCAGCGTTGAAAGTGTGGGGACCAAAAACATTCAGTACTTC
CSVESVGTKNIQYF
>TRBJ2-3|few|TRBV24-1|TRBD1
TGTGCCACCAGTGGCATACCGGGACAGGGGGCGAAACCAGATACGCAGTATTTT
CATSGIPGQGAKPDTQYF